The 10 T cell receptor beta chains given below trace back to one sample, sequenced in a study of T-cell memory formation after mild COVID-19. MiXCR, run by TCRdb on the 5' RACE reads, gives a single entry per CDR3 protein. Among 250,000 to 350,000 distinct CDR3 sequences listed, around 15% were seen once. What was sequenced was PBMCs or a T cell subset sorted from them (not recorded which). The receptor source for this set is a man in his late teens or twenties who had mild COVID-19 (a few samples of this study predate the infection). Cell type and time point are not known.

A few counts support this clonotype. The chain links TRBV4-2 to TRBJ2-5; 11 bases line up with TRBD2. CDR3 length: 17 residues. Germline V gives CDR1 LGHNA, CDR2 YNFKEQ. The J segment lost 7 bases and the V segment lost 0 bases, leaving 10 bases of the junction unmatched. The CDR3 spells CASSQDVTSGGLGTQYF. Written as DNA, the CDR3 is TGTGCCAGCAGCCAAGATGTAACTAGCGGGGGCCTTGGGACCCAGTACTTC.

This clonotype was seen a few times. The CDR3 bases are TGTGCCAGCACCCGCTTTCTGGACAGTGAAGCTTTCTTT. This codes for CASTRFLDSEAFF. The chain has TRBV6-5 and TRBJ1-1; D is perhaps TRBD1 (6 bases). V lost 7 bases and J 7 bases, leaving 16 bases between the germline ends. CDR3 length: 13 amino acids. Germline values: CDR1 MNHEY, CDR2 SVGAGI.

This clonotype was recorded a few times. V gene TRBV5-1 combines with J gene TRBJ2-1, with D perhaps TRBD1 (5 bases). The V end lost 4 bases, the J end lost 10 bases, and 18 bases lay between the germline ends. CDR3 length equals 14 residues. CDR1 and CDR2 (germline): SGHRS, YFSETQ. This chain's CDR3 is CASSARPGQGEQFF. The DNA of the CDR3 is TGCGCCAGCAGCGCGCGTCCAGGGCAGGGCGAGCAGTTCTTC.

This clonotype was seen many times. J is TRBJ2-5 and V is TRBV20-1, with 10 bases fitting TRBD1. V gave up 6 bases and J gave up 5 bases; unmatched junction bases: 12. CDR1 is DFQATT and CDR2 is SNEGSKA in the germline V gene (reference sequence). The CDR3 runs to 15 residues. As DNA, the CDR3 is TGCAGTGCCAGTCCCGGGACAGGGGTTGGGGAGACCCAGTACTTC. Its translation: CSASPGTGVGETQYF.

The rearrangement links TRBV4-1 to TRBJ2-3, with no clear D. This CDR3 contains 17 residues. Deletions cut 4 bases from V and 0 bases from J, with 17 bases between. CDR1 and CDR2 (germline): MGHRA, YSYEKL. This chain's CDR3 is CASSLNTALTSTDTQYF. The CDR3 DNA sequence: TGCGCCAGCAGCCTGAATACAGCTTTAACTAGCACAGATACGCAGTATTTT.

The V call is TRBV28, the J call TRBJ1-3; no reliable D call. Trimming removed 2 bases from V and 4 bases from J, with 3 bases in between. CDR3 size: 12 residues. Per the germline V gene, CDR1 is MDHEN and CDR2 is SYDVKM. CDR3 DNA: TGTGCCAGCAGTTTAAAAGGAAACACCATATATTTT. It is translated as CASSLKGNTIYF.

The table lists this clonotype with a few counts. The chain employs TRBV3-1 and TRBJ2-1, with TRBD1 matching over 7 bases. This CDR3 has 16 amino acids. The germline gives CDR1 LGHDT, CDR2 YNNKEL (reference sequence). After removal of 10 bases from V and 0 bases from J, the junction contained 12 bases not matched to a gene. The CDR3 is CATGLGGFSSYNEQFF. The CDR3 DNA follows: TGTGCCACCGGATTAGGGGGCTTCAGCTCCTACAATGAGCAGTTCTTC.

This clonotype appeared many times. The V call is TRBV9, the J call TRBJ2-5; D gene unclear. This CDR3 comprises 13 residues. Germline V CDR1 and CDR2: SGDLS, YYNGEE. The ends were cut back, 1 base at V and 1 base at J, with 5 bases in the middle. DNA of the CDR3: TGTGCCAGCAGCGTACAGGTCCAAGAGACCCAGTACTTC. Protein product: CASSVQVQETQYF.

This CDR3 is CSVEVGVGNTIYF. CDR3 nucleotide sequence: TGCAGCGTTGAAGTAGGGGTTGGAAACACCATATATTTT. V gene TRBV29-1 combines with J gene TRBJ1-3; tentatively, D is TRBD1 (5 bases). This CDR3 contains 13 residues. V gave up 1 base and J gave up 3 bases, with 7 bases separating them. Per the germline V gene, CDR1 is SQVTM and CDR2 is ANQGSEA.

The V call is TRBV15, the J call TRBJ1-4; D is perhaps TRBD1 (5 bases). V was clipped by 1 base and J by 6 bases, with 9 bases between them. Germline V gives CDR1 LNHNV, CDR2 YYDKDF (reference sequence). The length of the CDR3 is 14 residues. The CDR3 sequence is CATSRARGDEKLFF. The DNA for the CDR3 is TGTGCCACCAGCAGAGCCCGGGGGGATGAAAAACTGTTTTTT. The full variable domain, rest sourced from reference TRBV15 and TRBJ1-4, is DAMVIQNPRYQVTQFGKPVTLSCSQTLNHNVMYWYQQKSSQAPKLLFHYYDKDFNNEADTPDNFQSRRPNTSFCFLDIRSPGLGDTAMYLCATSRARGDEKLFFGSGTQLSVL.